This TCR beta chain was sequenced for a study of human T cells and chemical hapten exposure. Study-wide context: Patients received weekly diphenylcyclopropenone doses to the scalp throughout the approximately 25-week study. Chiefly women, the patients showed alopecia areata, totalis or universalis.

Overall study results and limits: Expanded TCRs produced significantly more large CDR3 similarity clusters than controls did.

Time point in this sample: pre-sensitization, week 0. Stated treatment: therapeutic diphenylcyclopropenone sensitization with weekly scalp DPC. This clonotype showed up just a few times. Antigen specificity is unknown. Unique molecular identifiers were linked by the library to individual cDNA molecules. Via MiXCR, TCRdb re-called the RACE reads, giving one row per CDR3 protein. Of about 80,000 distinct CDR3 sequences listed, 14% are singletons. The CDR3 is 12 amino acids. V was shortened by 6 bases and J by 5 bases, with 13 bases between the two germline ends. Per the germline V gene, CDR1 is SQVTM and CDR2 is ANQGSEA.

The clonotype originates from a woman in her forties or fifties with alopecia areata. Some clones in this sample may be carry-over from other donors' samples. The sample consisted of whole blood, taken in connection with sensitization to the hapten diphenylcyclopropenone (DPC). V gene TRBV29-1 combines with J gene TRBJ2-5, with D perhaps matching TRBD1 (6 bases). The CDR3 DNA sequence: TGCAGCGTGTCCACAGGGAGCGAGACCCAGTACTTC. Its translation is CSVSTGSETQYF.